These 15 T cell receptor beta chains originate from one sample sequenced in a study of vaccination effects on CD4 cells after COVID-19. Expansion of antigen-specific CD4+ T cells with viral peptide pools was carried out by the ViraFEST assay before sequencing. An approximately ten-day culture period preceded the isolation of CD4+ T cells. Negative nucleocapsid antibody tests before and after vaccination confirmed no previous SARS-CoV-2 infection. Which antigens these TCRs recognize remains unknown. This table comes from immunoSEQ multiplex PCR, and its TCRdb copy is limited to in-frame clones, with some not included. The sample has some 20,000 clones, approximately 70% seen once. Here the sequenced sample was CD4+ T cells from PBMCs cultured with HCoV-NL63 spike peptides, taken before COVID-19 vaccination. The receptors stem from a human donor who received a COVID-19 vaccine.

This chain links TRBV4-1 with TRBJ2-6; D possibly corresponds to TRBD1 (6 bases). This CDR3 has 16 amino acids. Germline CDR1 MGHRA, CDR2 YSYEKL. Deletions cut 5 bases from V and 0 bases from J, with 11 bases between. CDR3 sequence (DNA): TGCGCCAGCAGCGGACAGTGGGTCTCTGGGGCCAACGTCCTGACTTTC. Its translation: CASSGQWVSGANVLTF.

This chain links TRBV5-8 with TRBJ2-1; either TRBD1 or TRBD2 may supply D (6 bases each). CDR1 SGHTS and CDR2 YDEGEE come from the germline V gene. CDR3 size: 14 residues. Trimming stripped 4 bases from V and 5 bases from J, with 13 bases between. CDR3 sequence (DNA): TGTGCCAGCAGCACAGGGACTGGCCACAATGAGCAGTTCTTC. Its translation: CASSTGTGHNEQFF.

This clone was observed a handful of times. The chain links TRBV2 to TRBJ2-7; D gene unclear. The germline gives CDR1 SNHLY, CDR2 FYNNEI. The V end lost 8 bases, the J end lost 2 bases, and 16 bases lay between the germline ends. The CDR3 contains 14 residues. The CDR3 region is CASQWSGQTYEQYF. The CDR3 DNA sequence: TGTGCCAGCCAGTGGTCAGGTCAAACCTACGAGCAGTACTTC.

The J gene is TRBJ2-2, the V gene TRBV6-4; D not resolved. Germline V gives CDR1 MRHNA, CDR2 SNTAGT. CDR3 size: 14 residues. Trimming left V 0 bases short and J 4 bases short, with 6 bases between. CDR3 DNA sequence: TGTGCCAGCAGTGACTCCATCACCACCGGGGAGCTGTTTTTT. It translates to CASSDSITTGELFF.

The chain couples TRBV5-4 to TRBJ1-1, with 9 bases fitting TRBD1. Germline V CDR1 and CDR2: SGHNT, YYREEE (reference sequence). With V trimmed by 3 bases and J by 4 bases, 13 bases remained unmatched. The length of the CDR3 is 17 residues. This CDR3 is CASSSSPGQGKGTEAFF. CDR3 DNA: TGTGCCAGCAGCTCCTCTCCGGGACAGGGAAAGGGCACTGAAGCTTTCTTT. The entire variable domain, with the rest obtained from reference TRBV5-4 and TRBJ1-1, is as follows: ETGVTQSPTHLIKTRGQQVTLRCSSQSGHNTVSWYQQALGQGPQFIFQYYREEENGRGNFPPRFSGLQFPNYSSELNVNALELDDSALYLCASSSSPGQGKGTEAFFGQGTRLTVV.

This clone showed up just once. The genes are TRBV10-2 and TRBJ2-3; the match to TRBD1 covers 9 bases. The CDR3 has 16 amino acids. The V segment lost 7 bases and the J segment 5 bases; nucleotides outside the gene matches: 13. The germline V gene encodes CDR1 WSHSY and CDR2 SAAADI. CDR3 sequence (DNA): TGCGCCAGCACTCGATATGCGGGACAGGGTGGAGATACGCAGTATTTT. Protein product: CASTRYAGQGGDTQYF.

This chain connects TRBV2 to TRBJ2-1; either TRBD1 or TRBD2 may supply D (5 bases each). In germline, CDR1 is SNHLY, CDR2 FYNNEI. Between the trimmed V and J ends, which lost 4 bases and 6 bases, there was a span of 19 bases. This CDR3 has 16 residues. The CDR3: CASSASRGEGFNEQFF. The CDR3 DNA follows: TGTGCCAGCAGTGCCTCCCGGGGAGAGGGGTTCAATGAGCAGTTCTTC.

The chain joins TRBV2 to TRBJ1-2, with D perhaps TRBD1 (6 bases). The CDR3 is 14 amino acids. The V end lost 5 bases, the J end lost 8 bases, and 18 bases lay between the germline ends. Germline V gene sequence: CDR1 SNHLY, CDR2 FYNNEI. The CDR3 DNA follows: TGTGCCAGCAGTCCCACACAGGGATCGGGCGGCTACACCTTC. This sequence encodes CASSPTQGSGGYTF.

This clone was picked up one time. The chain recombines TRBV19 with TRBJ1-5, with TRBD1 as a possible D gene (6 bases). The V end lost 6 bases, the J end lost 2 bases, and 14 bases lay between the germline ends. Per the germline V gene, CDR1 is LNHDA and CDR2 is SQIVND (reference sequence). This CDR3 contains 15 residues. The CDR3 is CASSLHRVGNQPQHF. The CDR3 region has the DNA TGTGCCAGTAGCCTCCACAGGGTTGGCAATCAGCCCCAGCATTTT.

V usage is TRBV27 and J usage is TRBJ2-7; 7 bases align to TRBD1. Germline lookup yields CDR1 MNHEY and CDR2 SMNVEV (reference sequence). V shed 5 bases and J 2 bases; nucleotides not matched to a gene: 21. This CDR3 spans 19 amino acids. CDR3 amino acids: CASSPGWGIGQGVPYEQYF. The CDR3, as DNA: TGTGCCAGCAGTCCAGGTTGGGGTATTGGGCAGGGGGTTCCCTACGAGCAGTACTTC.

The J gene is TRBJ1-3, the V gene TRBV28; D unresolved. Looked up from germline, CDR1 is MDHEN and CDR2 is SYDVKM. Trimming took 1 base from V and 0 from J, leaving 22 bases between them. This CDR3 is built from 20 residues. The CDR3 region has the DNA TGTGCCAGCAGTTTATTGGGTCGGGTAGGTGCGGAAGACTCTGGAAACACCATATATTTT. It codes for CASSLLGRVGAEDSGNTIYF. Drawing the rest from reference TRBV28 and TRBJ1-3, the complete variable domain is DVKVTQSSRYLVKRTGEKVFLECVQDMDHENMFWYRQDPGLGLRLIYFSYDVKMKEKGDIPEGYSVSREKKERFSLILESASTNQTSMYLCASSLLGRVGAEDSGNTIYFGEGSWLTVV.

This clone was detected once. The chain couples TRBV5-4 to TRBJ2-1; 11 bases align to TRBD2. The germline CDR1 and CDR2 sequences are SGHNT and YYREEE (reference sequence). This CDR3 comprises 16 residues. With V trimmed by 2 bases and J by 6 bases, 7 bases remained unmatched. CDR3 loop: CASSFGTSGRSNEQFF. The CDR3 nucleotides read TGTGCCAGCAGCTTTGGCACTAGCGGGAGATCCAATGAGCAGTTCTTC.

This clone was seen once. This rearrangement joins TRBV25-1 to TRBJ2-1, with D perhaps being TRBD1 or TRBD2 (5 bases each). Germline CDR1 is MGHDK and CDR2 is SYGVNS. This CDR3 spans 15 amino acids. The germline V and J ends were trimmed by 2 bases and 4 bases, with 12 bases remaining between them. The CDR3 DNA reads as TGTGCCAGCAGTGAAATGAGGGCAGGGTACAATGAGCAGTTCTTC. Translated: CASSEMRAGYNEQFF.

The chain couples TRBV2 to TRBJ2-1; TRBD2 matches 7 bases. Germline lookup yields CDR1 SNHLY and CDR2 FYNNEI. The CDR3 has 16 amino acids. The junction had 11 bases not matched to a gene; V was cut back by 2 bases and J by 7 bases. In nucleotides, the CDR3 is TGTGCCAGCAGTGAATCCCGGGAGGCCGGAAGGAATGAGCAGTTCTTC. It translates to CASSESREAGRNEQFF.

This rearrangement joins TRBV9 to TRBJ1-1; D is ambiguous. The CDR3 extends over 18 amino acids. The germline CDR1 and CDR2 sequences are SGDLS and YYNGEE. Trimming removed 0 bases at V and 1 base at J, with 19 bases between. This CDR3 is CASSVEDPDRKRNTEAFF. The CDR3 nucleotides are TGTGCCAGCAGCGTAGAGGATCCGGATCGGAAGAGGAACACTGAAGCTTTCTTT.